Sequencing of this TCR beta chain was carried out in a study of response to subunit inactivated influenza vaccine (dated by TCRdb to 2016 to 2019). Regarding the study in general: Deep quantitative profiling of the T cell receptor repertoire was used in the study to follow responses to a trivalent subunit inactivated influenza vaccine.

CDR1 and CDR2 are read off the germline V gene (reference sequence) as DFQATT and SNEGSKA. The CDR3 goes from the cysteine to the phenylalanine over 12 residues. Only CDR3 DNA is held: 36 bases, read in frame from base 1. V is reduced by 2 bases and J by 10 bases, leaving a spacing of 9 bases between them. Details on this clonotype: Its antigen remains unidentified. There are no base qualities to consult, and no much larger clone falls within one base.

Libraries were constructed by RT-PCR. Data came from an Illumina HiSeq 2500. TCRdb applied fastp at Q25 and MiXCR to the public reads, then kept only in-frame beta chains. When rows share a CDR3 protein, they turn into one entry using the most common DNA and genes. The sample contains 600,000 to 850,000 distinct CDR3 sequences, 11% to 15% of them found a single time. The ten largest clones add up to 7.6% of the sample. What the research found in general, with its limitations: The authors proposed that each seasonal influenza vaccination may bring in only a limited number of new T cells.

The specimen comprised PBMCs from blood, sampled around 14 days before vaccination. This chain is built from TRBV20-1 and TRBJ1-6; the D gene assignment is ambiguous. The sequence derives from a man between 50 and 59 years old who received an inactivated influenza vaccine. Donor details come from another sample of the same person, matched by shared clones. The DNA reads TGCAGTGCTAGATTGTTGGGATCACCCCTCCACTTT. Translated, this is CSARLLGSPLHF.